One and the same sample provided the 3 T cell receptor beta chains below, sequenced in a study of T cells expressing NK-cell markers. TCRdb re-called the 5' RACE reads; one entry per CDR3 protein, DNA not given. Recorded for this sample: 350,000 to 400,000 distinct CDR3 sequences. Sequencing used blood T cells: a sorted CD56 or NKG2C T cell subset, CD4+ or CD8+ T cells, or bulk PBMC T cells (not recorded which). These receptors all stem from a woman between 50 and 59 years old in good health.

The chain recombines TRBV12-3 or TRBV12-4 with TRBJ1-2; TCRdb picks TRBD1, but there is no DNA to check that call. This CDR3 is 13 amino acids long. The CDR3 is CASRGRVNYGYTF.

The rearrangement links TRBV5-1 to TRBJ1-2; the TCRdb D gene call, TRBD1, has no DNA to confirm it. This CDR3 has 14 residues. Per the germline V gene, CDR1 is SGHRS and CDR2 is YFSETQ. The CDR3 reads CASSLEGTTYGYTF.

The chain has TRBV5-1 and TRBJ2-1; TCRdb names TRBD1, which stays unverified in the absence of DNA. Germline-derived CDR1 and CDR2 are SGHRS and YFSETQ. CDR3 size: 14 residues. This CDR3 is CASSGADNYNEQFF.